The 8 T cell receptor beta chains below all came from one sample that was sequenced in a study of blood T cell repertoires in COVID-19. Repertoires were generated with immunoSEQ multiplex PCR, while TCRdb's copy carries only in-frame clones and drops some. The repertoire holds some 490,000 clones, about nine tenths seen once, with around 7.9% in the top ten. Sequences were obtained from PBMCs or T cells enriched from blood (not recorded which). The receptors originated from a woman aged 60-70 years who had recovered from COVID-19.

There are a few counts of this clone. This chain uses TRBV19 with TRBJ1-2, with D possibly being TRBD1 (6 bases). CDR1 LNHDA and CDR2 SQIVND come from the germline V gene (reference sequence). The CDR3 extends over 12 amino acids. V was pared by 5 bases and J by 7 bases, with 11 bases between. The CDR3 DNA reads TGTGCCAGTAGTCACAGGGAAGGTGGCTACACCTTC. It translates to CASSHREGGYTF.

The rearrangement links TRBV2 to TRBJ2-4; 9 bases agree with TRBD1. Per germline, CDR1 SNHLY and CDR2 FYNNEI. The CDR3 loop spans 16 amino acids. V gave up 6 bases and J gave up 0 bases; unmatched junction bases: 6. CDR3 sequence: CASSLGQGLAKNIQYF. The CDR3 DNA sequence: TGTGCCAGCAGCCTGGGACAGGGATTAGCCAAAAACATTCAGTACTTC.

J is TRBJ1-1 and V is TRBV5-4, with D perhaps matching TRBD1 (6 bases). Germline CDR1 and CDR2: SGHNT and YYREEE (reference sequence). Deletions cut 4 bases from V and 1 base from J, with 14 bases between. This CDR3 has 15 amino acids. CDR3 loop: CASSRGQSGNTEAFF. As DNA, the CDR3 is TGTGCCAGCAGCCGTGGACAGTCTGGGAACACTGAAGCTTTCTTT.

This clone occurred a few times. The chain is built from TRBV5-1 and TRBJ1-3, with a possible D match to TRBD1 (5 bases). V was trimmed by 0 bases and J by 4 bases, leaving 14 bases between them. The CDR3 totals 16 residues. The germline gives CDR1 SGHRS, CDR2 YFSETQ. The CDR3 DNA reads TGCGCCAGCAGCTTGGCTGGGGCCGCGAGAGGAAACACCATATATTTT. Translating it yields CASSLAGAARGNTIYF.

The J gene is TRBJ1-6, the V gene TRBV2, with 8 bases identical to TRBD1. Germline V lookup: CDR1 SNHLY, CDR2 FYNNEI. The CDR3 totals 16 residues. V trimming: 7 bases; J trimming: 0 bases; junction bases outside the gene matches: 5. CDR3 sequence reads: CASTRDRSSYNSPLHF. CDR3 in DNA: TGTGCCAGCACTAGGGACAGGAGCTCCTATAATTCACCCCTCCACTTT. Combining the CDR3 with reference TRBV2 and TRBJ1-6 gives the whole variable domain EPEVTQTPSHQVTQMGQEVILRCVPISNHLYFYWYRQILGQKVEFLVSFYNNEISEKSEIFDDQFSVERPDGSNFTLKIRSTKLEDSAMYFCASTRDRSSYNSPLHFGNGTRLTVT.

The chain is built from TRBV6-5 and TRBJ1-2, with 10 bases identical to TRBD1. J gave up 4 bases and V 7 bases, and 9 bases lay outside the gene matches. This CDR3 is 15 amino acids long. Germline V gene sequence: CDR1 MNHEY, CDR2 SVGAGI. CDR3 in DNA: TGTGCCAGCAAGAAGCGGGACAGGGGTGCCTATGGCTACACCTTC. Amino acids: CASKKRDRGAYGYTF.

This clone came up once. The chain couples TRBV28 to TRBJ1-2; D ambiguous. V lost 5 bases and J 6 bases, leaving 16 bases between the germline ends. CDR1 MDHEN and CDR2 SYDVKM come from the germline V gene. This CDR3 has 14 residues. The CDR3 reads CASSARWGEDGYTF. For the CDR3, the DNA is TGTGCCAGCAGTGCCCGTTGGGGAGAGGATGGCTACACCTTC.

V is TRBV29-1 and J is TRBJ1-3; D is uncertain. The CDR3 loop spans 12 amino acids. Per germline, CDR1 SQVTM and CDR2 ANQGSEA. The V end lost 7 bases, the J end lost 0 bases, and 7 bases lay between the germline ends. The CDR3 DNA follows: TGCAGCGGGGGATACTCTGGAAACACCATATATTTT. Protein product: CSGGYSGNTIYF.